This T cell receptor beta chain emerged from a study of radiation and T cells in renal cell carcinoma. Time point denoted: blood 4 weeks post-SBRT, at nephrectomy. Treatment reported: 15 Gy SBRT to primary tumor, nephrectomy 4 weeks later. Clones were read by immunoSEQ multiplex PCR, and TCRdb kept only the in-frame ones, dropping some. This table holds some 78,000 clones, roughly nine tenths found once. The receptor was derived from a woman aged 65 to 85 with renal cell carcinoma. This material consisted of blood, taken from a patient whose treatment included radiotherapy and nephrectomy.

This CDR3 reads CASSPTWFSYNEQFF. CDR3 nucleotide sequence: TGTGCCAGCAGCCCCACATGGTTCTCCTACAATGAGCAGTTCTTC. The chain uses TRBV7-2 and TRBJ2-1, with D unclear. The CDR3 totals 15 residues. The germline CDR1 and CDR2 sequences are SGHTA and FQGNSA. With 5 bases removed from V and 0 bases from J, the gap between germline ends came to 11 bases.